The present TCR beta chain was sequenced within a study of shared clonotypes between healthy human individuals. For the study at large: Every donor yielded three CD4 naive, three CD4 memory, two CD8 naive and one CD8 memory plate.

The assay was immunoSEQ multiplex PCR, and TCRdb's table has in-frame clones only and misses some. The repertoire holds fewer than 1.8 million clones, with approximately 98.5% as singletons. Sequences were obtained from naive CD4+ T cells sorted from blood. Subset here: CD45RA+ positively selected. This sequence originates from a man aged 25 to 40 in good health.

Here the CDR3 reads CASRRSRGDYGYTF. Here the CDR3 DNA reads TGCGCCAGCAGGCGCTCCAGGGGTGACTATGGCTACACCTTC. V gene TRBV5-1 combines with J gene TRBJ1-2, with D possibly TRBD1 on 6 matching bases. Germline lookup yields CDR1 SGHRS and CDR2 YFSETQ. V was cut by 5 bases and J by 3 bases, with 14 bases left in between. There are 14 residues in the CDR3.